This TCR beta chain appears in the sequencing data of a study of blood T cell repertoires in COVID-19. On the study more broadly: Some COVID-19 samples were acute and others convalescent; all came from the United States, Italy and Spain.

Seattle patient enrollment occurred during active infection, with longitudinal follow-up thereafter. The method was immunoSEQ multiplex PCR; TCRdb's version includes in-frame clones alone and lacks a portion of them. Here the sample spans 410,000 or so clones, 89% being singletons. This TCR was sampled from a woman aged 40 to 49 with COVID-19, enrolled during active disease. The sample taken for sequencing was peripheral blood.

As DNA, the CDR3 is TGTGCCAGCAGCTTAGGGAGGACTTTCCAAGCGGGAGGCTACACCTTC. As protein: CASSLGRTFQAGGYTF. The rearrangement uses TRBV7-8 and TRBJ1-2; D ambiguous. V was shortened by 1 base and J by 8 bases, with 20 bases between the two germline ends. Germline V gene sequence: CDR1 SGHVS, CDR2 FQNEAQ. The CDR3 extends over 16 amino acids.